The clone carrying this T cell receptor (beta chain) was found once. One end of the junction is discordant with germline, which a read error may explain. This entry comes from a study of blood T cell repertoires in COVID-19. Study context: COVID-19 samples collected from the United States, Italy and Spain covered acute and convalescent phases. Sample material is recorded as cDNA or gDNA derived from T cells, B-cell-depleted T cells, or PBMCs.

The authors' processing: From reference gene primer amplification, estimates of nucleated cell counts were derived. The repertoire was sequenced with immunoSEQ multiplex PCR; TCRdb's copy has only in-frame clones and lacks some. D and trimming come from the DNA, and the V and J calls and clone size come from that table. The sample includes about 270,000 clones, 82% of them seen just once. The clonotype originates from a woman aged 18 to 35 with acute or convalescent COVID-19. The sample comprised peripheral blood.

The CDR3 DNA reads as TGTGCCAGCAGCTTAGATCCGGGAGGGGACACTGAGGCTTTCTTT. Amino acid sequence: CASSLDPGGDTEAFF. The chain joins TRBV11-3 to TRBJ1-1; tentative D call: TRBD1 (6 bases). Germline V gives CDR1 SGHNT, CDR2 YENEEA. CDR3 length: 15 residues.